This T cell receptor beta chain was identified during a study of blood T cell repertoires in COVID-19. About the study: Some COVID-19 samples were acute and others convalescent; all came from the United States, Italy and Spain. PBMCs, B-cell-depleted T cells, or T cells were the source of the cDNA or gDNA that made up the material.

As originally analysed: Estimates of nucleated cell counts were drawn from the amplification of reference gene primers. The table came from immunoSEQ multiplex PCR; TCRdb's copy has only in-frame clones and leaves some out. The D gene and trimming were derived from the DNA, and the V and J assignments and clone size from that table. The table has 200,000 to 250,000 clones, about 86% seen once. The J segment lost 3 bases and the V segment lost 6 bases, leaving 6 bases of the junction unmatched. This CDR3 comprises 16 residues. CDR1 and CDR2 from the germline V gene are LNHDA and SQIVND (reference sequence).

This TCR was recovered from a woman between 55 and 75 years old with acute or convalescent COVID-19. The rearrangement uses TRBV19 and TRBJ2-3, with 13 nucleotides matching TRBD2. The material sequenced was peripheral blood. The chain's CDR3 is CASSPTSGGLTDTQYF. In DNA, the CDR3 is TGTGCCAGTAGCCCGACTAGCGGGGGGTTAACAGATACGCAGTATTTT.